The 22 T cell receptor beta chains reported below all come from one sample, sequenced in a study of CD8 T cells in Susac syndrome. After extraction with the RNeasy kit, about 0.45 to 1 ug of the RNA was reverse transcribed using random hexamers. TCRdb reprocessed the immunoSEQ multiplex PCR reads via MiXCR and lists one record per CDR3 protein. The sample lists about 150,000 distinct CDR3 sequences; around 95% were seen once. Sequenced sample: CD8+ T cells from PBMCs. These receptors all come from a human donor with multiple sclerosis.

The chain combines TRBV5-4 with TRBJ1-2, with 7 bases identical to TRBD1. The CDR3 runs to 14 residues. Germline V CDR1 and CDR2: SGHNT, YYREEE (reference sequence). V shed 5 bases and J 4 bases; nucleotides not matched to a gene: 8. The CDR3 DNA follows: TGTGCCAGCAGTCCTGCCGGGACAGTCTATGGCTACACCTTC. Translated: CASSPAGTVYGYTF.

The chain recombines TRBV13 with TRBJ1-2, with 9 bases identical to TRBD1. The junction had 5 bases not matched to a gene; V was cut back by 4 bases and J by 8 bases. The CDR3 spans 13 residues. In germline, CDR1 is PRHDT, CDR2 FYEKMQ (reference sequence). The DNA of the CDR3 is TGTGCCAGCAGCTACACAGGGGGCGTGGGCTACACCTTC. This translates into CASSYTGGVGYTF.

This clonotype was found once. The CDR3 spells CASSSRDTQKGAGELFF. CDR3 DNA: TGTGCCAGCAGCTCCCGGGACACTCAGAAGGGCGCCGGGGAGCTGTTTTTT. The chain couples TRBV5-4 to TRBJ2-2, with TRBD1 as a possible D gene (6 bases). Germline assignment: CDR1 SGHNT and CDR2 YYREEE (reference sequence). V was clipped by 3 bases and J by 6 bases, with 21 bases between them. This CDR3 has 17 amino acids.

This clonotype appeared once. The chain combines TRBV20-1 with TRBJ1-4; 7 nucleotides align to TRBD1. V shed 6 bases and J 3 bases; nucleotides not matched to a gene: 10. Germline loops: CDR1 DFQATT, CDR2 SNEGSKA (reference sequence). The CDR3 consists of 15 residues. The CDR3 sequence is CSALGRTGPNEKLFF. CDR3 sequence (DNA): TGCAGTGCCCTCGGAAGGACAGGCCCTAATGAAAAACTGTTTTTT.

This clonotype has a single count. J is TRBJ1-2 and V is TRBV29-1; maybe TRBD1 (6 bases). Trimming took off 0 bases at V and 8 bases at J, with 10 bases between the two ends. There are 12 residues in the CDR3. Germline-derived CDR1 and CDR2 are SQVTM and ANQGSEA. DNA for the CDR3: TGCAGCGTTGAAGATCAGGGGCCCGGCTACACCTTC. This codes for CSVEDQGPGYTF.

This chain connects TRBV27 to TRBJ1-2; a weak D match, TRBD1 (5 bases). V was shortened by 0 bases and J by 4 bases, with 12 bases between the two germline ends. Germline CDR1 is MNHEY and CDR2 is SMNVEV (reference sequence). The CDR3 loop spans 15 amino acids. The CDR3: CASSLSALGAYGYTF. The CDR3 region has the DNA TGTGCCAGCAGTTTATCGGCTTTAGGGGCCTATGGCTACACCTTC.

This clonotype was picked up one time. The chain uses TRBV30 and TRBJ1-1; no clear D gene. The CDR3 has 12 amino acids. V lost 4 bases and J lost 1, with 7 bases in between. Germline CDR1 GTSNPN, CDR2 SVGIG (reference sequence). CDR3 residues: CAWIGWNTEAFF. CDR3 nucleotides: TGTGCCTGGATTGGGTGGAACACTGAAGCTTTCTTT.

The chain employs TRBV29-1 and TRBJ2-7; D uncertain. CDR1 is SQVTM, CDR2 ANQGSEA, per germline. The CDR3 spans 13 residues. V lost 4 bases and J 6 bases, leaving 16 bases between the germline ends. CDR3 nucleotide sequence: TGCAGCGTTGTGTCAGAACTTACGTCCGAGCAGTACTTC. Translated: CSVVSELTSEQYF.

This rearrangement joins TRBV6-2 or TRBV6-3 to TRBJ1-1; D unclear. V was trimmed by 8 bases and J by 4 bases, leaving 14 bases between them. CDR1 and CDR2 from the germline V gene are MNHEY and SVGEGT. The CDR3 contains 13 residues. Written as DNA, the CDR3 is TGTGCCAGCTCTTCTACCCTCGGCACTGAAGCTTTCTTT. Translated, it gives CASSSTLGTEAFF.

The J gene is TRBJ2-3, the V gene TRBV4-1, with TRBD1 as a possible D gene (5 bases). Germline CDR1 reads MGHRA; CDR2 reads YSYEKL. CDR3 length: 13 residues. The germline V and J ends were trimmed by 1 base and 6 bases, with 8 bases remaining between them. Here the CDR3 DNA reads TGCGCCAGCAGCCAAGGACCAGGGGATACGCAGTATTTT. Translation: CASSQGPGDTQYF.

The chain couples TRBV4-1 to TRBJ1-1, with D possibly matching TRBD1 (6 bases). V was trimmed by 4 bases and J by 4 bases, leaving 10 bases between them. This CDR3 is 13 amino acids long. Germline CDR1 is MGHRA and CDR2 is YSYEKL. The CDR3 loop reads CASSLRGSTEAFF. The CDR3 region has the DNA TGCGCCAGCAGCCTCAGGGGATCCACTGAAGCTTTCTTT.

The CDR3 nucleotides read TGTGCCTGGAGTTACCTCGGACAGGGCATTTCCTACAATGAGCAGTTCTTC. This gives the protein CAWSYLGQGISYNEQFF. The chain recombines TRBV30 with TRBJ2-1, with TRBD1 matching over 8 bases. Germline assignment: CDR1 GTSNPN and CDR2 SVGIG (reference sequence). Trimming removed 2 bases from V and 1 base from J; junction bases left unmatched: 10. The CDR3 loop spans 17 amino acids.

This clonotype was found once. In nucleotides, the CDR3 is TGTGCCAGCAGCGGGGGCAGCACCTACGAGCAGTACGTC. Residues: CASSGGSTYEQYV. This chain links TRBV6-2 or TRBV6-3 with TRBJ2-7; D might be TRBD1 or TRBD2, each matching 6 bases. V was clipped by 6 bases and J by 2 bases, with 11 bases between them. Per the germline V gene, CDR1 is MNHEY and CDR2 is SVGEGT. This CDR3 spans 13 amino acids.

The chain combines TRBV7-2 with TRBJ2-7; a weak D match, TRBD1 (5 bases). Per germline, CDR1 SGHTA and CDR2 FQGNSA. Deletions cut 4 bases from V and 3 bases from J, with 13 bases between. CDR3 size: 14 residues. The CDR3 here is CASSSTVNHYEQYF. Here the CDR3 DNA reads TGTGCCAGCAGCTCGACAGTAAACCACTACGAGCAGTACTTC. Complete variable domain (other parts from reference TRBV7-2 and TRBJ2-7): GAGVSQSPSNKVTEKGKDVELRCDPISGHTALYWYRQSLGQGLEFLIYFQGNSAPDKSGLPSDRFSAERTGGSVSTLTIQRTQQEDSAVYLCASSSTVNHYEQYFGPGTRLTVT.

The chain carries TRBV27 and TRBJ1-5, with 9 bases aligning to TRBD1. Per the germline V gene, CDR1 is MNHEY and CDR2 is SMNVEV (reference sequence). The CDR3 has 14 amino acids. Losses at the gene ends were 4 bases for V and 5 bases for J; bases not matched to a gene: 3. CDR3 DNA sequence: TGTGCCAGCAGTTCGGGACAGGGAGATCAGCCCCAGCATTTT. Encoded protein: CASSSGQGDQPQHF.

The chain links TRBV20-1 to TRBJ2-7; the D gene is possibly TRBD1 (6 bases). Trimming left V 0 bases short and J 2 bases short, with 11 bases between. CDR1 and CDR2 (germline): DFQATT, SNEGSKA (reference sequence). CDR3 length: 14 amino acids. CDR3 DNA: TGCAGTGCTAGAGATCAGACAGGCCCCTACGAGCAGTACTTC. This sequence encodes CSARDQTGPYEQYF.

The gene calls are TRBV5-1 and TRBJ2-5; 10 bases fit TRBD1. From germline, CDR1 is SGHRS and CDR2 YFSETQ. V dropped 4 bases and J dropped 4; count of bases not matched to a gene: 7. CDR3 length equals 15 residues. The CDR3 DNA reads TGCGCCAGCAGCCGGGACAGGGGTATATCAGAGACCCAGTACTTC. It translates to CASSRDRGISETQYF.

This chain connects TRBV9 to TRBJ2-7; 7 bases line up with TRBD1. The CDR3 is 14 amino acids. The ends lost 4 bases at V and 2 bases at J; junction bases unmatched: 6. Germline assignment: CDR1 SGDLS and CDR2 YYNGEE. This CDR3 reads CASSPDDRAYEQYV. For the CDR3, the DNA is TGTGCCAGCAGCCCTGACGACAGGGCCTACGAGCAGTACGTC.

DNA for the CDR3: TGCGCCAGCAGCCAAGATACAGACGGAGTCTATGGCTACACCTTC. Translating it yields CASSQDTDGVYGYTF. This chain links TRBV4-1 with TRBJ1-2; D not resolved. Trimming left V 0 bases short and J 4 bases short, with 12 bases between. The CDR3 totals 15 residues. Per germline, CDR1 MGHRA and CDR2 YSYEKL.

This chain connects TRBV6-6 to TRBJ2-3; tentatively, D is TRBD2 (7 bases). The V gene lost 0 bases and the J gene lost 6 bases, with 13 bases spanning the gap. Germline V CDR1 and CDR2: MNHNY, SVGAGI (reference sequence). This CDR3 has 15 residues. The CDR3 loop is CASSYSFGGRDTQYF. Here the CDR3 DNA reads TGTGCCAGCAGTTACTCGTTCGGGGGGCGGGATACGCAGTATTTT.

The chain combines TRBV29-1 with TRBJ2-3; D uncertain. The V end was cut by 6 bases, the J end by 5 bases, with 9 bases between. Germline V CDR1 and CDR2: SQVTM, ANQGSEA. The CDR3 covers 11 residues. The CDR3 bases are TGCAGCGTACCCAGACTAGATACGCAGTATTTT. This codes for CSVPRLDTQYF.

The V call is TRBV11-1, the J call TRBJ2-1; no clear D. The CDR3 length is 10 residues. Germline CDR1 is SGHAT and CDR2 is FQDESV (reference sequence). V lost 4 bases and J lost 9, with 4 bases in between. This CDR3 is CASSSTEQFF. The CDR3 DNA reads TGTGCCAGCAGCTCCACTGAGCAGTTCTTC.